These 9 T cell receptor beta chains originate from one sample sequenced in a study of blood T cell repertoires in COVID-19. Here immunoSEQ multiplex PCR was the method, and the copy in TCRdb shows in-frame clones only, minus some. This table holds roughly 96,000 clones, roughly 82% found once. Sequencing was done on a sample of peripheral blood. The receptor source for this set is a man older than 75 with acute or convalescent COVID-19.

The chain recombines TRBV19 with TRBJ1-6, with a weak D call TRBD1 (6 bases). Germline V gene data show CDR1 as LNHDA and CDR2 as SQIVND (reference sequence). CDR3 length: 15 residues. The V end lost 2 bases, the J end lost 5 bases, and 10 bases lay between the germline ends. The CDR3 loop is CASSIPDRNNSPLHF. For the CDR3, the DNA is TGTGCCAGTAGTATACCCGACAGGAATAATTCACCCCTCCACTTT.

The chain links TRBV2 to TRBJ1-3, with no clear D. The germline V and J ends were trimmed by 3 bases and 0 bases, with 9 bases remaining between them. The V gene's germline CDR1 is SNHLY and CDR2 FYNNEI. The CDR3 runs 15 residues. The CDR3 DNA reads TGTGCCAGCAGTGACCCGGGAACCTCTGGAAACACCATATATTTT. Protein sequence: CASSDPGTSGNTIYF.

The CDR3 DNA sequence: TGCAGTGCGCCACAGGGGAATGAGCAGTTCTTC. Its protein product is CSAPQGNEQFF. This sequence joins TRBV20-1 and TRBJ2-1; TRBD1 matches at 7 bases. CDR1 is DFQATT, CDR2 SNEGSKA, per germline (reference sequence). V shed 6 bases and J 7 bases; nucleotides not matched to a gene: 3. The CDR3 loop spans 11 amino acids.

The chain recombines TRBV2 with TRBJ1-2, with 8 bases lining up with TRBD1. The CDR3 length is 15 residues. CDR1 is SNHLY and CDR2 is FYNNEI in the germline V gene. The V and J ends lost 7 bases and 8 bases, in that order; junction bases with no gene match: 15. DNA of the CDR3: TGTGCCAGCAAGACAGGGGATGGGGGAGTAGGGGGCTACACCTTC. Translation gives CASKTGDGGVGGYTF.

This chain links TRBV6-5 with TRBJ2-7; 7 nucleotides line up with TRBD1. V trimming: 6 bases; J trimming: 2 bases; junction bases outside the gene matches: 7. The CDR3 runs 14 residues. The germline CDR1 and CDR2 sequences are MNHEY and SVGAGI. The CDR3 nucleotides read TGTGCCAGCAGACCCGGGACAGTAACCTACGAGCAGTACTTC. Translated, it gives CASRPGTVTYEQYF.

The rearrangement links TRBV5-1 to TRBJ2-2; D perhaps matches TRBD2 (6 bases). The CDR3 totals 14 residues. V lost 1 base to trimming and J lost 6 bases, with 10 bases between them. CDR1 is SGHRS, CDR2 YFSETQ, per germline. The DNA for the CDR3 is TGCGCCAGCAGCTTGTACCGGGGGTCCGGGGAGCTGTTTTTT. Its translation is CASSLYRGSGELFF. The full variable domain, in which reference TRBV5-1 and TRBJ2-2 provide the parts outside the CDR3, is KAGVTQTPRYLIKTRGQQVTLSCSPISGHRSVSWYQQTPGQGLQFLFEYFSETQRNKGNFPGRFSGRQFSNSRSEMNVSTLELGDSALYLCASSLYRGSGELFFGEGSRLTVL.

The chain combines TRBV6-6 with TRBJ1-6; tentatively, D is TRBD1 (5 bases). The V end lost 10 bases, the J end lost 0 bases, and 13 bases lay between the germline ends. This CDR3 spans 15 amino acids. Germline-derived CDR1 and CDR2 are MNHNY and SVGAGI (reference sequence). The chain's CDR3 is CAIRDGSSYNSPLHF. As DNA, the CDR3 is TGTGCCATCAGGGACGGGAGCTCCTATAATTCACCCCTCCACTTT.

The CDR3 DNA reads TGTGCCAGCAGCCCGAACCCCCGGACAGGGGTTAATCAGCCCCAGCATTTT. Translating gives CASSPNPRTGVNQPQHF. The rearrangement links TRBV7-2 to TRBJ1-5; 9 positions agree with TRBD1. CDR1 SGHTA and CDR2 FQGNSA come from the germline V gene. The CDR3 sequence is 17 residues long. V shed 5 bases and J 4 bases; nucleotides not matched to a gene: 12.

This clone was counted between two and nine times. This chain uses TRBV7-2 with TRBJ1-5, with D uncertain. Per the germline V gene, CDR1 is SGHTA and CDR2 is FQGNSA. With 1 base removed from V and 3 bases from J, the gap between germline ends came to 10 bases. The CDR3 is 15 amino acids. In DNA, the CDR3 is TGTGCCAGCAGCTTAGGAGGCGGGGTCAATCAGCCCCAGCATTTT. Translated, it gives CASSLGGGVNQPQHF. Supplemented by reference TRBV7-2 and TRBJ1-5, the full variable domain reads GAGVSQSPSNKVTEKGKDVELRCDPISGHTALYWYRQSLGQGLEFLIYFQGNSAPDKSGLPSDRFSAERTGGSVSTLTIQRTQQEDSAVYLCASSLGGGVNQPQHFGDGTRLSIL.